This TCR beta chain was sequenced during a study of identical twins. Notes on the study in general: Insertions were fewer in abundant cord blood beta clonotypes, whereas memory repertoires showed none of this pattern.

In regard to this clonotype: Its matching antigen is unknown.

TCRdb re-called the 5' RACE reads through MiXCR, storing one row per CDR3 protein. The sample yields hundreds of thousands of distinct CDR3 sequences, 8.6% seen once. The CDR3 spans 17 residues. CDR1 is DFQATT and CDR2 is SNEGSKA in the germline V gene (reference sequence). J lost 0 bases, V lost 0 bases, and 7 bases had no gene match. These sequences were also reported in another study, on yellow fever vaccine responses in identical twins.

The sample taken for sequencing was PBMCs. The chain carries TRBV20-1 and TRBJ1-4, with 7 bases matching TRBD1. This TCR derives from a woman aged 18-29 years in good health. CDR3 DNA sequence: TGCAGTGCTAGAGACGCGACAGGGTCGGCAACTAATGAAAAACTGTTTTTT. Residues: CSARDATGSATNEKLFF.